This TCR beta chain emerged from a study of OX40 agonist ivuxolimab in advanced cancers. In the study overall: At 0.01 to 10 mg/kg, ivuxolimab was administered intravenously to patients every 2 weeks.

This clone was detected only once. CDR1 and CDR2 from the germline V gene are MRHNA and SNTAGT. V was cut by 3 bases and J by 0 bases, with 6 bases left in between. The CDR3 runs to 14 residues. The protocol was immunoSEQ multiplex PCR, while the TCRdb copy is restricted to in-frame clones and leaves out a portion. The profile covers 25,000 to 35,000 clones, with approximately 89% appearing a single time and almost 9.5% taken by the ten largest. On cycle 4 day 1 and cycle 7 day 1, as well as at baseline, blood was sampled. Source: CD4+ or CD8+ T cells sorted from blood, taken in a trial of the OX40 agonist ivuxolimab. This sequence was found in an adult with an advanced solid tumor such as melanoma, head and neck, liver or kidney cancer. The chain joins TRBV6-4 to TRBJ1-5, with D possibly TRBD1 on 5 matching bases. In DNA form, the CDR3 reads TGTGCCAGCAGTGAAGACAGTAGCAATCAGCCCCAGCATTTT. This gives the protein CASSEDSSNQPQHF.